What follows are 2 T cell receptor beta chains derived from one specimen sequenced in a study of T cells after yellow fever vaccination. A single record per CDR3 protein comes from TCRdb applying MiXCR to the 5' RACE reads. The table lists 250,000 to 300,000 distinct CDR3 sequences, around 5.2% of them singletons, with approximately 3.5% in the top ten. Sample: CD4+ T cells sorted from PBMCs, taken on the day of the yellow fever booster vaccination. Every receptor here comes from a man younger than 35 who received the YFV17D yellow fever vaccine.

The genes are TRBV7-2 and TRBJ1-2; possibly TRBD1 for D (6 bases). The CDR3 runs to 15 residues. The germline CDR1 and CDR2 sequences are SGHTA and FQGNSA. Between the trimmed V and J ends, which lost 3 bases and 3 bases, there was a span of 14 bases. The DNA for the CDR3 is TGTGCCAGCAGCTTTTCCGTGGGGGCCGACTATGGCTACACCTTC. This translates into CASSFSVGADYGYTF.

The chain joins TRBV6-5 to TRBJ2-1, with a weak D call TRBD2 (5 bases). V gave up 6 bases and J gave up 5 bases, with 17 bases separating them. Germline V CDR1 and CDR2: MNHEY, SVGAGI. The CDR3 is 15 amino acids. The CDR3 coding sequence is TGTGCCAGCAGGGCCGGGAAAAACGGAGACAATGAGCAGTTCTTC. Translating gives CASRAGKNGDNEQFF.